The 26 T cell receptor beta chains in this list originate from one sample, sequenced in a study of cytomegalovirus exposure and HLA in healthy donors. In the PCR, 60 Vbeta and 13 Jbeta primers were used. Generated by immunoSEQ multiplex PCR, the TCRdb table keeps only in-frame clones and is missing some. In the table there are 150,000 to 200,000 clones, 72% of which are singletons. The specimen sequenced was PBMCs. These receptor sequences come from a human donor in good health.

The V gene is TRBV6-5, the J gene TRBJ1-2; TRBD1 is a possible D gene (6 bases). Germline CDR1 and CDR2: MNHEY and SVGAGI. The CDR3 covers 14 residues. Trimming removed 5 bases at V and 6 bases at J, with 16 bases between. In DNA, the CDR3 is TGTGCCAGCAGTCTCCACCGGGACAAGAATGGCTACACCTTC. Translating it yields CASSLHRDKNGYTF.

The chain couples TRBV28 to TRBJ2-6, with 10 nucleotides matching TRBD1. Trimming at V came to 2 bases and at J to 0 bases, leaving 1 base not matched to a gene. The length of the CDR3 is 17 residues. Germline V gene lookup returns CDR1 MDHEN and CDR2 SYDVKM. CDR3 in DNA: TGTGCCAGCAGTTTAGGGACAGGGGCCTCTGGGGCCAACGTCCTGACTTTC. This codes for CASSLGTGASGANVLTF.

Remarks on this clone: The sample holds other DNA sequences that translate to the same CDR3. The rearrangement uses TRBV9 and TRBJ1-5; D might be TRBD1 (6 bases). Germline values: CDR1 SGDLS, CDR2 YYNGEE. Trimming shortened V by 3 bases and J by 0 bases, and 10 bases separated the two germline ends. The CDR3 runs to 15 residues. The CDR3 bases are TGTGCCAGCAGCGCCCAGGGGTATAGCAATCAGCCCCAGCATTTT. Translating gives CASSAQGYSNQPQHF.

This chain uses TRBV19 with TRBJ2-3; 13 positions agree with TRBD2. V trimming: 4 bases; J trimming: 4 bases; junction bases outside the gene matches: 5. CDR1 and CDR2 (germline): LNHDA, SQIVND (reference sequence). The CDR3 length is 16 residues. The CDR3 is CASSRGLAGNPDTQYF. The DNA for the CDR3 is TGTGCCAGTAGTAGGGGACTAGCGGGGAATCCAGATACGCAGTATTTT.

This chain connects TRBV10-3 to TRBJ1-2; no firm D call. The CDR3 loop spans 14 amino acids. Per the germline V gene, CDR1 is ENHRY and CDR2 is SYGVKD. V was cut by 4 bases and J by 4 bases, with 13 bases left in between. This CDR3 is CAISGWSTLYGYTF. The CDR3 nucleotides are TGTGCCATCAGTGGTTGGAGTACCCTCTATGGCTACACCTTC.

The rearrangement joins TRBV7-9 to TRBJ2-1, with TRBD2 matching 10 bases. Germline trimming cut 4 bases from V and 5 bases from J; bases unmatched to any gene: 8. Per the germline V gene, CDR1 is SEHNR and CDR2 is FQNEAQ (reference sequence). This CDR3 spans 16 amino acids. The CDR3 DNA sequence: TGTGCCAGCAGCTCCATCTCTAGCGGGGGTAACAATGAGCAGTTCTTC. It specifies CASSSISSGGNNEQFF.

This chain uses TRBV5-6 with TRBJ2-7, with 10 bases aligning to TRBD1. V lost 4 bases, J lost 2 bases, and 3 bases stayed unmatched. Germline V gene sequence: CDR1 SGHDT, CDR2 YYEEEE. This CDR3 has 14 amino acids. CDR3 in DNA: TGTGCCAGCAGCCCGGGGACAGGGGCCTACGAGCAGTACTTC. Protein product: CASSPGTGAYEQYF.

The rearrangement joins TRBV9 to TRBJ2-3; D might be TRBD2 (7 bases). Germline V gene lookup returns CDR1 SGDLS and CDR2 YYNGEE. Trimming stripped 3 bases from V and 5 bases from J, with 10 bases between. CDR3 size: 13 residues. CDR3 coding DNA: TGTGCCAGCAGCGGGGGGGGCCTAGATACGCAGTATTTT. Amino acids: CASSGGGLDTQYF.

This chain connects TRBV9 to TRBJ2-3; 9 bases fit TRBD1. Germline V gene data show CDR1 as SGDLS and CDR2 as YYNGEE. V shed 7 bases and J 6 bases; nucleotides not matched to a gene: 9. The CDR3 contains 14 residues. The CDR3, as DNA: TGTGCCAGCGGCGGTCGAGGGACAGGGGATACGCAGTATTTT. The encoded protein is CASGGRGTGDTQYF.

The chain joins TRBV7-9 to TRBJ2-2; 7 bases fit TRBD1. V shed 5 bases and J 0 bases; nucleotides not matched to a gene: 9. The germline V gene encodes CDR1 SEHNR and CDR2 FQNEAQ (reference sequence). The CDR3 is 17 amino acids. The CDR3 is CASSPPWQGANTGELFF. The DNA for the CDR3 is TGTGCCAGCAGCCCGCCTTGGCAGGGGGCGAACACCGGGGAGCTGTTTTTT.

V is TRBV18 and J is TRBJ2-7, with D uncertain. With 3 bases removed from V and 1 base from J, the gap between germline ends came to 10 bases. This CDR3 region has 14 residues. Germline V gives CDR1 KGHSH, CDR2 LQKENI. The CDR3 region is CASSPVTESYEQYF. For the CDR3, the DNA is TGTGCCAGCTCACCCGTAACAGAGTCCTACGAGCAGTACTTC.

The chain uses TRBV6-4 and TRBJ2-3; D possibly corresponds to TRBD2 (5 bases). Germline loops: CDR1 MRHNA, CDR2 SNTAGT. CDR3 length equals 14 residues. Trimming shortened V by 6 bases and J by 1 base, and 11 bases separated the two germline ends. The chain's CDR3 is CASSRDLGTDTQYF. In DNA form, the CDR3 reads TGTGCCAGCAGCCGGGATCTTGGCACAGATACGCAGTATTTT.

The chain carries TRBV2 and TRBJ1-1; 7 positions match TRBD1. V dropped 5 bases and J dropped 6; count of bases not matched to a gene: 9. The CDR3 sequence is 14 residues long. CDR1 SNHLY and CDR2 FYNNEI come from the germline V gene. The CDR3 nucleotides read TGTGCCAGCAGTAGACAGGGAGCCGGGTCTGAAGCTTTCTTT. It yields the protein CASSRQGAGSEAFF.

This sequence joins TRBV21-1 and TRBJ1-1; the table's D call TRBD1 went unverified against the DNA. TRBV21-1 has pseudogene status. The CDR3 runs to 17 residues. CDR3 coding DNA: TGTGCCAGCAGCAAAGGGTCACAGGGGGCGTCTACCACTGAAGCTTTCTTT. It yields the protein CASSKGSQGASTTEAFF.

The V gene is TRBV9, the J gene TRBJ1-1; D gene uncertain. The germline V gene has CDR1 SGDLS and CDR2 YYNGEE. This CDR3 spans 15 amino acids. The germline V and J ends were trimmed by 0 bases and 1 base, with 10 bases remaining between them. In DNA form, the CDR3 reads TGTGCCAGCAGCGTAGAACAGACCTCGAACACTGAAGCTTTCTTT. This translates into CASSVEQTSNTEAFF.

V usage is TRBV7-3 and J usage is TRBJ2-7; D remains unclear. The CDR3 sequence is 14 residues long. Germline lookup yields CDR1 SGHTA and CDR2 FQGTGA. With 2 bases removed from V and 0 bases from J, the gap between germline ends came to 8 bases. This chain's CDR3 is CASSLAGTSYEQYF. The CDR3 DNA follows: TGTGCCAGCAGCTTAGCAGGAACCTCCTACGAGCAGTACTTC.

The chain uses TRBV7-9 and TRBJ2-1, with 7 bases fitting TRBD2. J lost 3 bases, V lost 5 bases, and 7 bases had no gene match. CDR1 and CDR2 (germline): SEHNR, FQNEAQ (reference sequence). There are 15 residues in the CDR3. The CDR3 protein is CASSRTGGVYNEQFF. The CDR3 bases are TGTGCCAGCAGCCGGACGGGAGGAGTCTACAATGAGCAGTTCTTC.

For the CDR3, the DNA is TGTGCCAGCAGTTACGATACAGGATTTGCGGAAAAACTGTTTTTT. As protein: CASSYDTGFAEKLFF. The chain employs TRBV6-5 and TRBJ1-4; weak D call: TRBD1 (5 bases). V was pared by 2 bases and J by 8 bases, with 15 bases between. Germline CDR1 and CDR2: MNHEY and SVGAGI. CDR3 size: 15 residues.

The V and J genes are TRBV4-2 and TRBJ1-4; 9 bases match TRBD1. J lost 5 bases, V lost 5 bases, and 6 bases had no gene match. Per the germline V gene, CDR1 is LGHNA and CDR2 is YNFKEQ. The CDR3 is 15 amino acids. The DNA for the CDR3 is TGTGCCAGCAGCAAAGGGACAGGGACGAATGAAAAACTGTTTTTT. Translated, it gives CASSKGTGTNEKLFF.

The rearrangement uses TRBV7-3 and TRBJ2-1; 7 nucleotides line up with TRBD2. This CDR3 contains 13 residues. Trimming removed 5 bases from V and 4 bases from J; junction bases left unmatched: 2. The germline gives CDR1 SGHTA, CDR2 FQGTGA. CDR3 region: CASSTGLYNEQFF. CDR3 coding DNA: TGTGCCAGCAGCACGGGACTATACAATGAGCAGTTCTTC.

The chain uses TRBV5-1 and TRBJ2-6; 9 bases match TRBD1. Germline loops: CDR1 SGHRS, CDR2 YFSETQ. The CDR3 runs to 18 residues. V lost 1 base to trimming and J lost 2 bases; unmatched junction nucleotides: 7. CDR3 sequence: CASSLNRGRFTGANVLTF. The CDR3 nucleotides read TGCGCCAGCAGCTTGAACAGGGGGCGCTTCACTGGGGCCAACGTCCTGACTTTC.

The chain's CDR3 is CASSFSRGAETQYF. As DNA, the CDR3 is TGTGCCAGCAGTTTCTCCCGGGGAGCGGAGACCCAGTACTTC. This chain joins TRBV27 and TRBJ2-5, with D perhaps TRBD2 (5 bases). The germline gives CDR1 MNHEY, CDR2 SMNVEV (reference sequence). The V end lost 3 bases, the J end lost 5 bases, and 13 bases lay between the germline ends. CDR3 length: 14 amino acids.

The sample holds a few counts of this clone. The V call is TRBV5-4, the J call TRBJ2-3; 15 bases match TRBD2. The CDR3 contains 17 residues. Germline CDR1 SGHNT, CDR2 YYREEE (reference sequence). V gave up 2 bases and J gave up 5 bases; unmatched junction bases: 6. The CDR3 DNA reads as TGTGCCAGCAGCTTCGGACTAGCGGGGGGGCCTTTAGATACGCAGTATTTT. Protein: CASSFGLAGGPLDTQYF.

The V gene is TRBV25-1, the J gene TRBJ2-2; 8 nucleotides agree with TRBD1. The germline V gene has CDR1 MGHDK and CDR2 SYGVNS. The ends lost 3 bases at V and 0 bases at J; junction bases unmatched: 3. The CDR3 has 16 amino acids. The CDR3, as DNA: TGTGCCAGCAGTGATCCGGACAGGGCGAACACCGGGGAGCTGTTTTTT. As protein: CASSDPDRANTGELFF.

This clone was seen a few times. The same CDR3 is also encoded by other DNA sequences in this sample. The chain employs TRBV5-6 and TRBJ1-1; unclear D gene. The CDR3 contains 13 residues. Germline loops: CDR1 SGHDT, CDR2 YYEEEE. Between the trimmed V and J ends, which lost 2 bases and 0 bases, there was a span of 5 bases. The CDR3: CASSFRVNTEAFF. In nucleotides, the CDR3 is TGTGCCAGCAGCTTCCGGGTGAACACTGAAGCTTTCTTT.

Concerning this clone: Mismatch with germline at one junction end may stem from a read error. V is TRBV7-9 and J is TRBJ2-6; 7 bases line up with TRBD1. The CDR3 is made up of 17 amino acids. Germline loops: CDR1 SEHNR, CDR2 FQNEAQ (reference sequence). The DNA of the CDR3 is TGTTCCAGCAGCGCTCAAAGGGGGCTAACTGGGGCCAACGTCCTGACTTTC. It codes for CSSSAQRGLTGANVLTF.